This T cell receptor beta chain was profiled in a study of identical twins. TCRdb independently ran MiXCR on the 5' RACE reads; one entry per CDR3 protein. This table has about 530,000 distinct CDR3 sequences, about a fifth appearing once. Germline V lookup: CDR1 MNHNS, CDR2 SASEGT. The CDR3 loop spans 14 amino acids. V was cut by 4 bases and J by 4 bases, with 13 bases left in between. Only a few counts were recorded for this clonotype. This sample was also put to use in a study of yellow fever vaccine responses in identical twins.

This TCR was recovered from a woman aged 18-35 years in good health. V gene TRBV6-1 combines with J gene TRBJ1-1; D might be TRBD1 (6 bases). What was sequenced was CD4+ T cells sorted from blood. CDR3 sequence: CASSVTGQFTEAFF. Written as DNA, the CDR3 is TGTGCCAGCAGTGTCACAGGGCAATTCACTGAAGCTTTCTTT.